These T cell receptor beta chains were read from a single sample in a study of T cells in Graves' hyperthyroidism and ophthalmopathy. TCRdb reprocessed the multiplex PCR reads with MiXCR, giving one entry per CDR3 protein. This sample has hundreds of thousands of distinct CDR3 sequences, with about 38% found just once. The sample was blood. Receptors were obtained from a man between 18 and 29 years old with Graves' hyperthyroidism. The CDR3 runs from the conserved cysteine through the conserved F or W.

13 | TRBJ1-1 | TRBV9 | CASSVTGRGEAFF
13 | TRBJ1-5 | TRBV12-3/TRBV12-4 | CASVRGPTEPQHF
14 | - | TRBV2 | CASKTSPSDNEQFF
13 | TRBJ2-2 | TRBV7-7 | CASSPTASGELFF
16 | TRBJ2-7 | TRBV9 | CASSPEAGVPVHEQYF
14 | TRBJ1-1 | TRBV6-2/TRBV6-3 | CASTYGGSRTEAFF
15 | TRBJ2-6 | TRBV5-1 | CASSYKTAGANVLTF
17 | TRBJ1-1 | TRBV9 | CASSSGQTYRMNTEAFF
13 | TRBJ1-1 | TRBV10-3 | CAVPGHPNTEAFF
15 | TRBJ2-7 | TRBV19 | CASSAAGTASYEQCF
13 | TRBJ2-7 | TRBV2 | CASDHKEGAEQYF
14 | TRBJ2-7 | TRBV13 | CASSLGSPSYEQYF
15 | TRBJ1-4 | TRBV2 | CAISYRTPGVWKLFF
15 | TRBJ2-7 | TRBV7-2 | CASSFYGGGVYEQYF
15 | TRBJ1-1 | TRBV12-3/TRBV12-4 | CASRALVGWNTEAFF
14 | TRBJ1-1 | TRBV20-1 | CSARVGSSSPEAFF
12 | TRBJ1-2 | TRBV6-6 | CASSSQGHGYTF
14 | TRBJ2-2 | TRBV20-1 | CSARGLLNTGELFF
13 | TRBJ1-1 | TRBV2 | CASSQEARALAFF
14 | TRBJ1-4 | TRBV10-3 | CASSTRRTNEKLFF
11 | TRBJ2-7 | TRBV5-1 | CASSADREQYF
14 | TRBJ1-6 | TRBV7-9 | CASKGTENNSPLHF
13 | TRBJ1-5 | TRBV20-1 | CSATFTRNQPQHF
13 | TRBJ2-7 | TRBV10-3 | CASTQSGNSKQYF
15 | TRBJ1-6 | TRBV7-2 | CASSQETELNSPLHF
14 | TRBJ1-2 | TRBV6-5 | CASSYHGRGEGYTF
16 | TRBJ1-6 | TRBV12-3/TRBV12-4 | CASSLDRETYNSPLHF
14 | TRBJ2-7 | TRBV9 | CASSRDGGDYEQYF
14 | TRBJ1-1 | TRBV5-1 | CASSWDRPDTEAFF
14 | TRBJ2-7 | TRBV12-3/TRBV12-4 | CASSRTSGQVEQYF
13 | TRBJ1-2 | TRBV29-1 | CSVDRGLGYGYTF
18 | TRBJ2-2 | TRBV25-1 | CASSAPHVAGENTGELFF
15 | TRBJ2-5 | TRBV25-1 | CASSPPTGILETQYF
14 | TRBJ1-2 | TRBV27 | CASRNRDGAYGYTF
15 | TRBJ1-5 | TRBV5-4 | CARRLQDSSNQPQHF
16 | TRBJ1-2 | TRBV25-1 | CASSFPSVTTIYGYTF
15 | TRBJ1-1 | TRBV20-1 | CSARAWADMNTEAFF
18 | TRBJ2-5 | TRBV19 | CASSPRTSGSGQQETQYF
15 | TRBJ1-6 | TRBV7-2 | CASSLTRQGGSPLHF
14 | TRBJ1-3 | TRBV7-2 | CASSSPGEGNTIYF
12 | TRBJ2-5 | TRBV25-1 | CASVGRGLAQYF
14 | TRBJ2-7 | TRBV7-2 | CASSLGGRIYEQYF
14 | TRBJ1-1 | TRBV6-5 | CASRPGTGLSEAFF
13 | TRBJ1-5 | TRBV27 | CASSLSSAQPQHF
13 | TRBJ2-7 | TRBV5-6 | CASSLVSGNEQYF
14 | TRBJ2-7 | TRBV20-1 | CSARESSGSNEQYF
11 | TRBJ1-3 | TRBV10-2 | CASSGGFTIYF
16 | TRBJ1-6 | TRBV25-1 | CASSESYRGIYSPLHF
16 | TRBJ1-2 | TRBV19 | CASSIIVGQGGHGYTF
14 | TRBJ1-2 | TRBV7-2 | CASSFRQGDYGYTF
12 | TRBJ2-2 | TRBV6-5 | CASCWGSGELFF
14 | TRBJ2-5 | TRBV19 | CASSATDEAETQYF
12 | TRBJ2-5 | TRBV7-2 | CASGQVQETQYF
15 | TRBJ2-7 | TRBV7-2 | CASSLEAGLSYEQYF
14 | TRBJ2-7 | TRBV5-1 | CASRQGSISYEQYF
14 | TRBJ1-5 | TRBV9 | CASSVDSSSQPQHF
15 | TRBJ1-4 | TRBV5-1 | CTSSFSLQGNEKLFF